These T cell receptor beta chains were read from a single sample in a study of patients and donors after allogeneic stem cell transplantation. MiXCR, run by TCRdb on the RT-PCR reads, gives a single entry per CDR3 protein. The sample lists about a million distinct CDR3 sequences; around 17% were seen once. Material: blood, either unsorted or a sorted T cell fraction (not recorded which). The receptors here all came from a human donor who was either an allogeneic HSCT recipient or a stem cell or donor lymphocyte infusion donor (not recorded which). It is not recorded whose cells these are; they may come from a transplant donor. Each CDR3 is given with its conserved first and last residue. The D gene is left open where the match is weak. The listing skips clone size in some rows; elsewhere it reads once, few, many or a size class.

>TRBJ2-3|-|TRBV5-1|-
CASSLARVITDTQYF
TGCGCCAGCAGCTTGGCCAGGGTGATCACAGATACGCAGTATTTT
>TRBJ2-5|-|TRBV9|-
CASSPDQRGQETQYF
TGTGCCAGCAGCCCTGACCAACGCGGGCAAGAGACCCAGTACTTC
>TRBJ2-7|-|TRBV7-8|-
CASSSDRVLRYEQYF
TGTGCCAGCAGCTCCGACCGGGTCCTCAGGTACGAGCAGTACTTC
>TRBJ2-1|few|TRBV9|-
CASSVGKNEQFF
TGTGCCAGCAGCGTAGGGAAAAATGAGCAGTTCTTC
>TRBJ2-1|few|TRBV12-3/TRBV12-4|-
CASSFTLNEQFF
TGTGCCAGCAGTTTCACACTTAATGAGCAGTTCTTC
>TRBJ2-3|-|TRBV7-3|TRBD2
CASSFGGRVTDTQYF
TGTGCCAGCAGCTTTGGCGGGAGGGTGACAGATACGCAGTATTTT
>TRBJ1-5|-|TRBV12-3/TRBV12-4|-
CASSLNSPNQPQHF
TGTGCCAGCAGTTTAAACTCCCCCAATCAGCCCCAGCATTTT
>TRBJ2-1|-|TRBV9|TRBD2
CASSVASGGEGSYNEQFF
TGTGCCAGCAGCGTAGCTTCTGGCGGGGAGGGCTCCTACAATGAGCAGTTCTTC
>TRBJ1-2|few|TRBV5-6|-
CASSYRTGFTGYGYTF
TGTGCCAGCAGCTATCGGACGGGATTTACGGGGTATGGCTACACCTTC
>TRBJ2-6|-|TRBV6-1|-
CASTEGTPSGANVLTF
TGTGCCAGCACCGAGGGGACGCCCTCTGGGGCCAACGTCCTGACTTTC
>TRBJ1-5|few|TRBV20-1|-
CSARVSYSNQPQHF
TGCAGTGCTAGAGTTAGCTATAGCAATCAGCCCCAGCATTTT
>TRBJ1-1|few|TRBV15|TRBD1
CATSITGGAGTEAFF
TGTGCCACCAGCATCACAGGGGGCGCGGGCACTGAAGCTTTCTTT
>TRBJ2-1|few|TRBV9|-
CASSVAANSYNEQFF
TGTGCCAGCAGCGTAGCGGCCAACTCCTACAATGAGCAGTTCTTC
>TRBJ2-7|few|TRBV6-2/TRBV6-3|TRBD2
CASSWPIAGSYEQYF
TGTGCCAGCAGTTGGCCGATAGCGGGCTCCTACGAGCAGTACTTC
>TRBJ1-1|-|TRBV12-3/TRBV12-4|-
CATKLHGNTEAFF
TGTGCCACGAAACTACATGGGAACACTGAAGCTTTCTTT
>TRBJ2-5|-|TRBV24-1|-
CATSDLRTGEAETQYF
TGTGCCACCAGTGATTTGAGAACGGGGGAGGCAGAGACCCAGTACTTC
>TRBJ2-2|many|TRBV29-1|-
CSVELFGATGELFF
TGCAGCGTAGAATTATTCGGGGCAACCGGGGAGCTGTTTTTT
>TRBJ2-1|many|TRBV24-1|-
CATRSAFNEQFF
TGTGCCACCAGGTCAGCTTTCAATGAGCAGTTCTTC
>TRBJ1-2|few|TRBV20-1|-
CSARDKGSNYGYTF
TGCAGTGCTAGAGATAAAGGGAGTAACTATGGCTACACCTTC
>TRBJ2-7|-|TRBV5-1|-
CASSTGGTSSYEQYF
TGCGCCAGCAGCACTGGCGGGACAAGCTCCTACGAGCAGTACTTC
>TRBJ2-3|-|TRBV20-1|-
CSATWLTDTQYF
TGCAGTGCCACGTGGTTGACAGATACGCAGTATTTT
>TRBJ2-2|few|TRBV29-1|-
CSVGEDYNTGELFF
TGCAGCGTTGGGGAAGACTACAACACCGGGGAGCTGTTTTTT
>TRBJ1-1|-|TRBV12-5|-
CASAQGTEAFF
TGTGCTAGTGCCCAGGGCACTGAAGCTTTCTTT
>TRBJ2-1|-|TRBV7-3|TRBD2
CASSPRTSGSLYNEQFF
TGTGCCAGCAGCCCTAGGACTAGCGGGAGTCTCTACAATGAGCAGTTCTTC
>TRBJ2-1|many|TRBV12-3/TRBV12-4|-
CASRQFNEQFF
TGTGCCAGCAGACAATTCAATGAGCAGTTCTTC
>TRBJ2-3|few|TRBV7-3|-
CASSLYPGPSTDTQYF
TGTGCCAGCAGCTTATACCCGGGTCCTAGCACAGATACGCAGTATTTT
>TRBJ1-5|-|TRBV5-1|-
CASSLSGGYQPQHF
TGCGCCAGCAGCTTGTCTGGAGGGTATCAGCCCCAGCATTTT